This TCR beta chain was found in a study of memory CD4+ T cells and cytomegalovirus serostatus (dated by TCRdb to about 2019). In terms of the full investigation: A total of some 33 healthy Belgian adults, of whom 9 were CMV seropositive and approximately 24 were CMV seronegative, were included in the cohort. CD4+ memory TCRbeta repertoires of a Belgian cohort with known cytomegalovirus serostatus were sequenced in order to replicate a published TCR-based CMV serostatus classifier.

Single viable CD3+CD4+CD8-CD45RO+ cells were sorted as memory CD4+ T cells on a FACSAria II. CMV serostatus was determined using a Roche Elecsys assay that detects serum IgG against CMV pp150, pp28, p38 and p52. Once the samples were thawed, total CD4+ T cells were enriched through positive selection using CD4 magnetic microbeads. Samples originated from another study that specifically interrogated the CD4+ T cell memory repertoire. Peripheral blood mononuclear cells were isolated and cryopreserved following standard operating procedures; serum was stored at -80 °C. The staining relied on CD3-PerCP (BW264/56), CD4-APC (RPA-T4), CD45RO-PE (UCHT1) and CD8-Pacific Orange (3B5) antibodies, and Sytox blue was used to exclude non-viable cells. Its CDR3 holds 21 amino acids, cysteine through phenylalanine. The sequence is cut down to CDR3 DNA, 63 bases in frame from base 1. CDR1 KGHSH and CDR2 LQKENI are derived from the germline V gene. Germline trimming amounts to 1 base on V and 6 bases on J, with 24 as the count of junction bases outside the gene matches.

On the study overall, not on this receptor specifically: The original-framework classifier achieved a median bootstrapped AUC of almost 0.97 with a 95% CI of 0.76-1.00 on the Belgian cohort. The results were interpreted as suggesting that the CMV-associated TCR signature is mostly present in the CD4+ memory repertoire. Only CD4+CD45RO+ memory cells were sequenced, in contrast to the original study, in which naive and memory CD4+ and CD8+ populations were covered. For CMV serostatus prediction, a median bootstrapped AUC of 0.95 was reached with the original framework, and a median bootstrapped AUC of approximately 0.9 was reached with a US-trained random forest. Among the 150 or so previously reported CMV-associated TCRbeta sequences, some 67 showed up in the CD4+ memory repertoires, with each one found in between one and five individuals.

This clone was seen a single time. The antigen it recognizes is unknown. No base quality values were provided; no much bigger clone lies one nucleotide off. The Quick-DNA Microprep Kit was used to extract genomic DNA from the sorted cells. Amplification of TCRbeta DNA was done with the immunoSEQ hsTCRbeta kit, following the protocol from the manufacturer. An Illumina MiSeq instrument was used to sequence the TCRbeta libraries. The published analysis was carried out like this. Once out-of-frame sequences had been removed, fewer than 2.5 million distinct TCRbeta sequences were left, which works out to an average of roughly 70,000 per individual. Two values were used to score each individual: the count of roughly 180 previously reported CMV-associated TCRbeta sequences and the total count of productive distinct TCRbeta sequences. A beta-binomial model was reimplemented in Python, and scikit-learn random forests with default parameters were trained on US cohort data. Classifier performance on the Belgian cohort was reported as the median AUC with percentile confidence intervals calculated over 10,000 bootstrap iterations. In TCRdb, the immuneACCESS table is reduced to in-frame sequences with V and J assigned. These tables do not hold every clone; where another copy was compared, an unresolved V gene accounts for under half, and the others remain unexplained. The DNA gave D and trimming, while V, J and clone size come from that table. This sample comprises 45,000 to 50,000 clones, around 74% of them detected only once. The leading ten clones occupy about 0.6% of the sample.

The clonotype originates from an adult in good health and CMV-seronegative. The V gene is TRBV18 and the J gene is TRBJ2-7, with 10 bases matching TRBD1. The material sequenced was memory CD4+ T cells from blood. The DNA sequence is given as TGTGCCAGCTCACCACTGTTTGGGACAGGGGTCTTGGCGCAAACCTCCGGCGAGCAGTACTTC. This sequence encodes CASSPLFGTGVLAQTSGEQYF.